The TCR beta chain described here comes from a study of spatial heterogeneity in lung cancer. Study results and limitations: For expanded intratumoral alpha and beta TCRs, counts tracked tumor mutation counts.

The sample holds many counts of this clonotype. The antigen is undetermined. A single record per CDR3 protein comes from TCRdb applying MiXCR to the 5' RACE reads. The repertoire holds 20,000 to 25,000 distinct CDR3 sequences, approximately 9% seen once, with roughly 8% in the top ten. Sample time point: sample taken at primary tumor resection. V was shortened by 5 bases and J by 5 bases, with 15 bases between the two germline ends. This CDR3 is 14 amino acids long. The receptor was isolated from a male donor with early-stage non-small cell lung cancer. The rearrangement links TRBV12-3 or TRBV12-4 to TRBJ1-1; tentative D call: TRBD1 (6 bases). Here the sequenced sample was lung tumor tissue, taken at surgery. CDR3 DNA: TGTGCCAGCAGTAAACAGGGCGTACGGACTGAAGCTTTCTTT. Amino acids: CASSKQGVRTEAFF.